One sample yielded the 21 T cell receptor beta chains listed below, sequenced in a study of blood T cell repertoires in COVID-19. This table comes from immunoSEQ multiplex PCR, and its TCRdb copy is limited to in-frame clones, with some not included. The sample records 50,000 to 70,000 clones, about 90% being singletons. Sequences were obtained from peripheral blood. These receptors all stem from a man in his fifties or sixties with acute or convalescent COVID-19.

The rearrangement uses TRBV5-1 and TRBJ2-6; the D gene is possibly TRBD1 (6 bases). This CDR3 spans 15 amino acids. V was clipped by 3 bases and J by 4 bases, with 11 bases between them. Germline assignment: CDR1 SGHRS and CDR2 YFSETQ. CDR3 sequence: CASSSPGAGANVLTF. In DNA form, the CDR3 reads TGCGCCAGCAGCTCCCCAGGGGCCGGGGCCAACGTCCTGACTTTC.

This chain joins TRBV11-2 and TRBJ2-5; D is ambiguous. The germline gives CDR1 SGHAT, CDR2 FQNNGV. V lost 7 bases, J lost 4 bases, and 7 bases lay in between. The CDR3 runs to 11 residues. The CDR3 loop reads CASTARETQYF. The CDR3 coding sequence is TGTGCCAGCACCGCGAGAGAGACCCAGTACTTC.

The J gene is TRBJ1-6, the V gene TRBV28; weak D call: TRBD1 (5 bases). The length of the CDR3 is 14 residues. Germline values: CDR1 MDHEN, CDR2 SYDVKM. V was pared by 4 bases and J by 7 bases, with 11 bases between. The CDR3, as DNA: TGTGCCAGCAGTTCGCAGGGTCAAAATTCACCCCTCCACTTT. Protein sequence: CASSSQGQNSPLHF.

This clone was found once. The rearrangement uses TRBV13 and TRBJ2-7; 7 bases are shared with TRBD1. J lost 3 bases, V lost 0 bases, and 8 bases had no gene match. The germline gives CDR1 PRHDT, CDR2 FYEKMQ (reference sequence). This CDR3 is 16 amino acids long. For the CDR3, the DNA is TGTGCCAGCAGCTTAGGCCGCACTCGGACAGGCTACGAGCAGTACTTC. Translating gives CASSLGRTRTGYEQYF.

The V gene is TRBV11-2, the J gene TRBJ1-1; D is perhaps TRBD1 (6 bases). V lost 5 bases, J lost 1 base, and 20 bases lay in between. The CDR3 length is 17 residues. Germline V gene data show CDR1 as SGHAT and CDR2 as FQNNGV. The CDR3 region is CASSNLGRGLGNTEAFF. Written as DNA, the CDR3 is TGTGCCAGCAGCAATTTGGGCAGGGGATTGGGGAACACTGAAGCTTTCTTT. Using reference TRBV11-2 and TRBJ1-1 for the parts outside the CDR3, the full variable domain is EAGVAQSPRYKIIEKRQSVAFWCNPISGHATLYWYQQILGQGPKLLIQFQNNGVVDDSQLPKDRFSAERLKGVDSTLKIQPAKLEDSAVYLCASSNLGRGLGNTEAFFGQGTRLTVV.

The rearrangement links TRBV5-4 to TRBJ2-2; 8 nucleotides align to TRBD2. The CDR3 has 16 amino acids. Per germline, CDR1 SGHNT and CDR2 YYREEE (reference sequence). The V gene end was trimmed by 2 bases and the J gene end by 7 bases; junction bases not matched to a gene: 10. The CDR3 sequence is CASSFPGGGVGGELFF. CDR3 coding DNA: TGTGCCAGCAGCTTCCCCGGGGGGGGCGTAGGCGGGGAGCTGTTTTTT.

The CDR3 protein is CASSTDRGGYGYTF. In nucleotides, the CDR3 is TGTGCCAGCAGTACCGACAGGGGCGGCTATGGCTACACCTTC. The V gene is TRBV28, the J gene TRBJ1-2; TRBD1 matches 8 bases. Germline V gene data show CDR1 as MDHEN and CDR2 as SYDVKM. The CDR3 spans 14 residues. Trimming took 5 bases from V and 4 from J; bases not matched to a gene: 6.

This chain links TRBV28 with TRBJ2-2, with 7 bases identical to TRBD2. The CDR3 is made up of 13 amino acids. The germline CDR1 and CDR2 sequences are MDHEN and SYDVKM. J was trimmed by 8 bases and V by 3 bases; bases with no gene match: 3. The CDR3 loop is CASSLVGRGELFF. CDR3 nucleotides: TGTGCCAGCAGTTTGGTCGGGAGGGGGGAGCTGTTTTTT.

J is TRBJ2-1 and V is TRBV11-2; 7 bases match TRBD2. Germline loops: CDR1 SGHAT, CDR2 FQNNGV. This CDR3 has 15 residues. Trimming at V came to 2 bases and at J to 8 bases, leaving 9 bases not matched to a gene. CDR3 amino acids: CASSLYVGRTDEQFF. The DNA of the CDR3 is TGTGCCAGCAGCTTATACGTCGGGAGGACCGATGAGCAGTTCTTC.

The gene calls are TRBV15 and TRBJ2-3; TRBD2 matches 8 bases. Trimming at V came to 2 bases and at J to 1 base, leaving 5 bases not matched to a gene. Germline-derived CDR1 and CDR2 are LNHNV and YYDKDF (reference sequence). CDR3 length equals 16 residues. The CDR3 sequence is CATSRPRAGGTDTQYF. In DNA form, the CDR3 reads TGTGCCACCAGCAGACCCCGAGCGGGAGGCACAGATACGCAGTATTTT.

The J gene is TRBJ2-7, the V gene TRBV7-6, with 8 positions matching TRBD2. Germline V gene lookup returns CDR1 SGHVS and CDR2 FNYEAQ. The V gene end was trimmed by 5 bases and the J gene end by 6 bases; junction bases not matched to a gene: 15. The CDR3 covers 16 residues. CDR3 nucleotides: TGTGCCAGCAGCCCCCGGACTAGCTCAGAGACAGGCGAGCAGTACTTC. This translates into CASSPRTSSETGEQYF.

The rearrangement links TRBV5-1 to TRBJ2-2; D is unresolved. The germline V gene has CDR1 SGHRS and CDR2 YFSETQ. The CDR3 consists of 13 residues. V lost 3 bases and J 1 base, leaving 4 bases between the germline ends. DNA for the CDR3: TGCGCCAGCAGCTCGGGGAACACCGGGGAGCTGTTTTTT. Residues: CASSSGNTGELFF.

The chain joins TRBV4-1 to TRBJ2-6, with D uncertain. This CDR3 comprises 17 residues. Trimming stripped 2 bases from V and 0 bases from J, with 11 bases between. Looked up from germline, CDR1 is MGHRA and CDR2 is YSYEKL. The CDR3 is CASSQPLRSSGANVLTF. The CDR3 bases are TGCGCCAGCAGCCAACCCCTAAGGAGCTCTGGGGCCAACGTCCTGACTTTC.

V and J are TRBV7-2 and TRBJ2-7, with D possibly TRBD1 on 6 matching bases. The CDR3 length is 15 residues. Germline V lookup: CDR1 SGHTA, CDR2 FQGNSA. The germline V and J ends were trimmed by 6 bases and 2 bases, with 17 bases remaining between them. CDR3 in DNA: TGTGCCAGCAGGCTTGAACGACAGGTGGCCTACGAGCAGTACTTC. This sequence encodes CASRLERQVAYEQYF.

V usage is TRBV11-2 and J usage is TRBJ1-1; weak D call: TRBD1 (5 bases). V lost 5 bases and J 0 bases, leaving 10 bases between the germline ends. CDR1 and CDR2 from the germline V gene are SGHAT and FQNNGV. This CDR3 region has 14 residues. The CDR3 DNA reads TGTGCCAGCAGCCAGGCAGGGATGAACACTGAAGCTTTCTTT. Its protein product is CASSQAGMNTEAFF. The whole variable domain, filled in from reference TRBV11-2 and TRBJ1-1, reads EAGVAQSPRYKIIEKRQSVAFWCNPISGHATLYWYQQILGQGPKLLIQFQNNGVVDDSQLPKDRFSAERLKGVDSTLKIQPAKLEDSAVYLCASSQAGMNTEAFFGQGTRLTVV.

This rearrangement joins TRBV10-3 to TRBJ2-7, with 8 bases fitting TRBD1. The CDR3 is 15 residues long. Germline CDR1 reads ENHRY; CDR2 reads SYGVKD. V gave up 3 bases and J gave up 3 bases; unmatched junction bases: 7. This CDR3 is CAISDSGGPGYEQYF. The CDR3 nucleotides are TGTGCCATCAGTGATTCAGGGGGCCCCGGCTACGAGCAGTACTTC.

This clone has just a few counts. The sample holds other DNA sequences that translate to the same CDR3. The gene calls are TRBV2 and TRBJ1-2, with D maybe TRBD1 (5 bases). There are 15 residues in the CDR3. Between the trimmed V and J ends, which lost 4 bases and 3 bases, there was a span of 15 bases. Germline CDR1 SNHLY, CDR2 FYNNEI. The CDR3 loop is CASSASGRADYGYTF. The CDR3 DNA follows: TGTGCCAGCAGTGCGTCCGGCAGGGCGGACTATGGCTACACCTTC.

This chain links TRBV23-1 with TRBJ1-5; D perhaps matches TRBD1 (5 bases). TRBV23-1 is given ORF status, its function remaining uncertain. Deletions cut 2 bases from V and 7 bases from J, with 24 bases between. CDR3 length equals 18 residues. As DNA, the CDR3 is TGCGCCAGCAGTCAACCCAGTGTGGAGGGGTGTCAGAGGCAGCCCCAGCATTTT. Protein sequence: CASSQPSVEGCQRQPQHF.

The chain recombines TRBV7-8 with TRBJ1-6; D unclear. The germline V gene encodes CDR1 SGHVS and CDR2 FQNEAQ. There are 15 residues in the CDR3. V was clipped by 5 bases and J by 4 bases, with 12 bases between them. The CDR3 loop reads CASSISAQYNSPLHF. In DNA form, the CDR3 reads TGTGCCAGCAGCATATCAGCGCAGTATAATTCACCCCTCCACTTT.

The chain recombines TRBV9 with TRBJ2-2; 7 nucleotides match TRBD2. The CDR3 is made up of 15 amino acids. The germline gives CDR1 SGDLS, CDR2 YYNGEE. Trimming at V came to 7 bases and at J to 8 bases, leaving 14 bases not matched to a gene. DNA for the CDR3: TGTGCCAGCGGAGAGACTAGCACCTACTCGGGGGAGCTGTTTTTT. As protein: CASGETSTYSGELFF. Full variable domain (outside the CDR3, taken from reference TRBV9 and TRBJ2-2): DSGVTQTPKHLITATGQRVTLRCSPRSGDLSVYWYQQSLDQGLQFLIQYYNGEERAKGNILERFSAQQFPDLHSELNLSSLELGDSALYFCASGETSTYSGELFFGEGSRLTVL.

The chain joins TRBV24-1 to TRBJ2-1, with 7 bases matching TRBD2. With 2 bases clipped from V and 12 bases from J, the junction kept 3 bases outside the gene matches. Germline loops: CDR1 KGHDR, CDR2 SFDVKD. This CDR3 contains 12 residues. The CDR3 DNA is TGTGCCACCAGTGATTGGAGCGGGACGCAGTTCTTC. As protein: CATSDWSGTQFF.